This T cell receptor beta chain was identified during a study of blood T cell repertoires in COVID-19. Across the study: T cells, B-cell-depleted T cells, or PBMCs supplied cDNA or gDNA.

A few counts support this clone. V lost 5 bases and J lost 7, with 17 bases in between. The V gene's germline CDR1 is KGHSH and CDR2 LQKENI. This CDR3 spans 14 amino acids. Original data processing: Amplification of reference gene primers was used by the study to estimate nucleated cell counts. Method: immunoSEQ multiplex PCR; TCRdb's copy keeps in-frame clones and lacks some. V and J calls and clone size are copied from that table; D and trimming were computed from the DNA. This table holds 100,000 or so clones, about 75% found once. The chain recombines TRBV18 with TRBJ1-1; no firm D call. The sequence derives from a woman in her sixties or seventies with acute or convalescent COVID-19. What was sequenced was peripheral blood. CDR3 in DNA: TGTGCCAGCTCATCCCTAGCGGGCGCGGGTGAAGCTTTCTTT. Its protein product is CASSSLAGAGEAFF.